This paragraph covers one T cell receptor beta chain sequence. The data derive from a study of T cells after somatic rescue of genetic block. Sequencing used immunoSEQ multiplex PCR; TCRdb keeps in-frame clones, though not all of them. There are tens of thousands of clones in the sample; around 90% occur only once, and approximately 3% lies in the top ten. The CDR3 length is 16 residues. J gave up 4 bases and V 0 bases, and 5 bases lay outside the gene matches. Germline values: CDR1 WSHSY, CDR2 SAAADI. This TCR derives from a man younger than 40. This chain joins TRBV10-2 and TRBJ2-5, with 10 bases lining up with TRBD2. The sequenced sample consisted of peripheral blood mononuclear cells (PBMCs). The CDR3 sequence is CASSESIAGGRETQYF. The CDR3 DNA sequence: TGCGCCAGCAGTGAGTCAATAGCGGGGGGCAGAGAGACCCAGTACTTC.